This T cell receptor beta chain was sequenced in a study of T cells in Graves' hyperthyroidism and ophthalmopathy. CDR1 is MNHEY, CDR2 SVGEGT, per germline. The CDR3 sequence is 16 residues long. V lost 6 bases and J lost 7, with 25 bases in between. Stable Graves' hyperthyroidism meant no ophthalmopathy progression within 18 months. Each patient was aged 18 to 65 and had newly diagnosed hyperthyroidism of under 2 months' duration. Out of approximately 10 ml of fresh peripheral blood came the PBMCs. There are a few counts of this clonotype. Amplified TCR beta CDR3 regions came from RNA transcripts. The HTBI primer set served for first-round RT-PCR of the TCR CDR3. MiXCR was run by TCRdb on the multiplex PCR reads, yielding one entry per CDR3 protein. The sample consists of hundreds of thousands of distinct CDR3 sequences, under 15% of them appearing once.

The chain combines TRBV6-2 or TRBV6-3 with TRBJ2-7; D gene uncertain. The origin of this receptor is a woman under 30 with Graves' hyperthyroidism. Sequencing used blood. The CDR3 loop reads CASSYPLFSPGDEQYF. CDR3 nucleotides: TGTGCCAGCAGCTACCCCCTTTTTTCGCCTGGGGATGAGCAGTACTTC.